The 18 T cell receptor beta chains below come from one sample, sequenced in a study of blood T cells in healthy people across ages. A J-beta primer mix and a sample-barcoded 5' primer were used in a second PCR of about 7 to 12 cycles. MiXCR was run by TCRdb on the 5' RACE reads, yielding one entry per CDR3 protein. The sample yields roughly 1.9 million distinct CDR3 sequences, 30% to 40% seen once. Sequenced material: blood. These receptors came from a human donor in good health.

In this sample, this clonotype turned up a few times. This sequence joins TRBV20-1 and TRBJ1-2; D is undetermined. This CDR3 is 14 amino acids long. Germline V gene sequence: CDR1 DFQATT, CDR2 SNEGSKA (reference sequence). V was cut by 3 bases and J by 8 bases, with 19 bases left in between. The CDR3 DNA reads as TGCAGTGCTAGGATGTCAGAAGGGATAGAAGGCTACACCTTC. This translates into CSARMSEGIEGYTF.

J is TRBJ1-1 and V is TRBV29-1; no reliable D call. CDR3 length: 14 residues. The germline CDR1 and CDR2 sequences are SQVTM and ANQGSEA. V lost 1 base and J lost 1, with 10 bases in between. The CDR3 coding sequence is TGCAGCGTTGAAGGCCGCCTTACGAACACTGAAGCTTTCTTT. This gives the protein CSVEGRLTNTEAFF.

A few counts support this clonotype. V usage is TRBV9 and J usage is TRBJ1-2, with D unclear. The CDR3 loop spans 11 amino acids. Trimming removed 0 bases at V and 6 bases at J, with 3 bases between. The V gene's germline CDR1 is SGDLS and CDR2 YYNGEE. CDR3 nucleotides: TGTGCCAGCAGCGTAGGTCATGGCTACACCTTC. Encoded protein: CASSVGHGYTF. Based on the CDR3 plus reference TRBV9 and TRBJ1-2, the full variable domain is DSGVTQTPKHLITATGQRVTLRCSPRSGDLSVYWYQQSLDQGLQFLIQYYNGEERAKGNILERFSAQQFPDLHSELNLSSLELGDSALYFCASSVGHGYTFGSGTRLTVV.

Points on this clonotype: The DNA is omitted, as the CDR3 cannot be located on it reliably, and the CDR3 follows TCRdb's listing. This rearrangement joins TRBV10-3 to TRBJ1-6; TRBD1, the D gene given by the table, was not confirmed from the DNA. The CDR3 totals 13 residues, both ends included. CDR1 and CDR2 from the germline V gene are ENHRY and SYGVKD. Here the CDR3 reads CAISSGRVSPLHF.

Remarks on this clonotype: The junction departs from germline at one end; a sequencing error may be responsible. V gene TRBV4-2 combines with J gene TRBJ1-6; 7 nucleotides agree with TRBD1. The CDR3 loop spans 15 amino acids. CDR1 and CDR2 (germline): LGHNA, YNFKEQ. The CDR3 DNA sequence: TGTGCCAGCGGCCAAGAGGCCCAGGGGGGACCACCCCTCCACTTT. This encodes CASGQEAQGGPPLHF.

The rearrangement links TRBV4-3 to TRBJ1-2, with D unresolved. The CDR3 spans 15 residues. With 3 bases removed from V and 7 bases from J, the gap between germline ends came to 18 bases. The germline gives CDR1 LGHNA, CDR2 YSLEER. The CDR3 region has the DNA TGCGCCAGCAGCCACCAGGACGGAAAGGATATTGGCTACACCTTC. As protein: CASSHQDGKDIGYTF.

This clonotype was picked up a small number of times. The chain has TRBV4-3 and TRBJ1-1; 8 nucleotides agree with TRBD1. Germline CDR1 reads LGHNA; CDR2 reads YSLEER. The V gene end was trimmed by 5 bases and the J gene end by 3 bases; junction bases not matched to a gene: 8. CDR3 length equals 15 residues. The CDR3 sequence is CASSARQGIYTEAFF. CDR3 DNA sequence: TGCGCCAGCAGCGCACGACAGGGGATCTACACTGAAGCTTTCTTT.

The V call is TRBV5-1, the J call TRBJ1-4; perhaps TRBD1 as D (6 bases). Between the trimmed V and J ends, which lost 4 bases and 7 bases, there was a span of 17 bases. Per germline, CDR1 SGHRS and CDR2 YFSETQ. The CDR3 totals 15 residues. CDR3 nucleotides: TGCGCCAGCAGCGAACCCTCACAGGGTGTTGAAAAACTGTTTTTT. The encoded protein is CASSEPSQGVEKLFF.

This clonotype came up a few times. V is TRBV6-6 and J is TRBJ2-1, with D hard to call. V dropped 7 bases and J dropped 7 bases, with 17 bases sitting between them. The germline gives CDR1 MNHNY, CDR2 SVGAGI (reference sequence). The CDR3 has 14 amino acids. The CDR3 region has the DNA TGTGCCAGCACCCTAGAGGAGATTTTGAATGAGCAGTTCTTC. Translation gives CASTLEEILNEQFF.

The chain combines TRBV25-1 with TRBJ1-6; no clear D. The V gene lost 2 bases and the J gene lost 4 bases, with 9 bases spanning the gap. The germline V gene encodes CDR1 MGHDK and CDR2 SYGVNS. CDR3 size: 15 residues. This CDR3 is CASSERTAYNSPLHF. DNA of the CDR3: TGTGCCAGCAGTGAAAGGACCGCTTATAATTCACCCCTCCACTTT.

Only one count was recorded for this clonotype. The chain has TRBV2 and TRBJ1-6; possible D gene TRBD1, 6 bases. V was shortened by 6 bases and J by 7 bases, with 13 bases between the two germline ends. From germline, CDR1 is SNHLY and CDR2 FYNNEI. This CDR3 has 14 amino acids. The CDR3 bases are TGTGCCAGCAGGAAGGGGGAGAGCAATTCACCCCTCCACTTT. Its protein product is CASRKGESNSPLHF.

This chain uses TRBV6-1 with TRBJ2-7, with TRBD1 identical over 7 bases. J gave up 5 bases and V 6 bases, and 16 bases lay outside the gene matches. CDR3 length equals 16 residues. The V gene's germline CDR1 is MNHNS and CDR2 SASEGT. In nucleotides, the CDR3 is TGTGCCAGCAGCAAGGGGACGACAGGGTTTTTCCACGAGCAGTACTTC. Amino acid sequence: CASSKGTTGFFHEQYF.

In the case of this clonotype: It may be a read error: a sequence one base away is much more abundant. CDR3 residues: CSMGLGDGYTF. CDR3 sequence (DNA): TGCAGCATGGGATTAGGGGATGGCTACACCTTC. The chain combines TRBV29-1 with TRBJ1-2; TRBD1 might be the D (5 bases). The CDR3 totals 11 residues. Trimming stripped 8 bases from V and 6 bases from J, with 13 bases between. Looked up from germline, CDR1 is SQVTM and CDR2 is ANQGSEA.

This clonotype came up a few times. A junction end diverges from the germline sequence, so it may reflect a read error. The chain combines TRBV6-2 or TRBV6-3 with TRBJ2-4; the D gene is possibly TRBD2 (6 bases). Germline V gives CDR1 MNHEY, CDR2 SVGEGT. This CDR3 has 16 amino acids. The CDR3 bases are TGTGCCAGCAGTTACCCCCCGGAGGGAGAGCAAAACATTCGGTACTTC. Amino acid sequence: CASSYPPEGEQNIRYF.

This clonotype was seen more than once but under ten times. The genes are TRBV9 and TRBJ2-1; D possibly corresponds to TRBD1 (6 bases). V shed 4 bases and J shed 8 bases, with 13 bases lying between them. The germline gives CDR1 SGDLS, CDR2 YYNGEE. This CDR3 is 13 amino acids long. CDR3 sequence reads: CASSTQGEHEQFF. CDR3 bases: TGTGCCAGCAGCACACAGGGTGAGCATGAGCAGTTCTTC.

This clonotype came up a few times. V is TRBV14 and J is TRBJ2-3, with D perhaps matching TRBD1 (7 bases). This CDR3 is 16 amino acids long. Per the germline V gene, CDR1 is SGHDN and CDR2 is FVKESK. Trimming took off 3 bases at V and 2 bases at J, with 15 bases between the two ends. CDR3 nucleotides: TGTGCCAGCAGCCACCGACAGGGACTTTACACAGATACGCAGTATTTT. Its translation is CASSHRQGLYTDTQYF.

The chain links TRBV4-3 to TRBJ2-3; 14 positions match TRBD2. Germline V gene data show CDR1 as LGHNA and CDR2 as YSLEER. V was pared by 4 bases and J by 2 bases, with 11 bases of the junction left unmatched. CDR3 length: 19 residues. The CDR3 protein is CASSPGLAGGSDFTDTQYF. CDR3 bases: TGCGCCAGCAGCCCTGGACTAGCGGGGGGCTCTGACTTCACAGATACGCAGTATTTT.

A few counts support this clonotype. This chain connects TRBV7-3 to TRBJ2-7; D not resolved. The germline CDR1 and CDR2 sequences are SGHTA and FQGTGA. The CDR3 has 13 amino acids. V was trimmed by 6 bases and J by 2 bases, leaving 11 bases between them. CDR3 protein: CASSPRAPYEQYF. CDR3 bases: TGTGCCAGCAGTCCTCGAGCCCCCTACGAGCAGTACTTC.